A selection of T cell receptor beta chains follows, all from one sample in a study of blood T cells in healthy people across ages. TCRdb re-called the 5' RACE reads with MiXCR, one entry per CDR3 protein. The repertoire holds 850,000 to 1,100,000 distinct CDR3 sequences, with under 40% as singletons. Sequencing was performed on blood. The receptors stem from a man between 18 and 29 years old in good health. CDR3s include the opening cysteine and the closing phenylalanine or tryptophan. D genes are given only for firm matches. Clone size is not always given. Where it is, it says once, few, many or a class for expanded clones.

length: 11; size: -; V: TRBV6-2/TRBV6-3; J: TRBJ2-4; D: -; CDR3: CASRDKNIQYF; DNA: TGTGCCAGCAGGGACAAAAACATTCAGTACTTC
length: 14; size: -; V: TRBV28; J: TRBJ1-2; D: -; CDR3: CASSPPQDSYGYTF; DNA: TGTGCCAGCAGTCCACCGCAGGACAGCTATGGCTACACCTTC
length: 17; size: -; V: TRBV6-1; J: TRBJ1-5; D: TRBD1; CDR3: CASSDGGGQGTNQPQHF; DNA: TGTGCCAGCAGTGATGGGGGAGGACAGGGAACGAATCAGCCCCAGCATTTT
length: 15; size: -; V: TRBV4-3; J: TRBJ2-3; D: TRBD2; CDR3: CASSQDPLAADTQYF; DNA: TGCGCCAGCAGCCAAGACCCCCTAGCGGCAGATACGCAGTATTTT
length: 16; size: -; V: TRBV4-3; J: TRBJ2-1; D: TRBD1; CDR3: CASSLGTAPSYNEQFF; DNA: TGCGCCAGCAGCCTCGGGACAGCTCCCTCCTACAATGAGCAGTTCTTC
length: 13; size: -; V: TRBV12-3/TRBV12-4; J: TRBJ2-7; D: TRBD1; CDR3: CASTGDSFYEQYF; DNA: TGTGCCAGCACCGGGGACAGCTTCTACGAGCAGTACTTC
length: 15; size: once; V: TRBV20-1; J: TRBJ2-3; D: TRBD1; CDR3: CSPRDGTGAADTQYF; DNA: TGCAGTCCCCGGGACGGGACAGGGGCAGCAGATACGCAGTATTTT
length: 15; size: few; V: TRBV6-5; J: TRBJ1-1; D: -; CDR3: CASSYSDRMNTEAFF; DNA: TGTGCCAGCAGTTACTCCGACAGAATGAACACTGAAGCTTTCTTT
length: 15; size: once; V: TRBV29-1; J: TRBJ2-4; D: -; CDR3: CSVVSTPPAKNIQYF; DNA: TGCAGCGTTGTTAGCACTCCACCGGCCAAAAACATTCAGTACTTC
length: 15; size: few; V: TRBV7-9; J: TRBJ1-4; D: TRBD1; CDR3: CASSRLDRAGEKLFF; DNA: TGTGCCAGCAGCCGGCTGGACAGGGCGGGAGAAAAACTGTTTTTT
length: 16; size: few; V: TRBV20-1; J: TRBJ2-2; D: -; CDR3: CSATRLPGTDTGELFF; DNA: TGCAGTGCTACTAGGCTCCCGGGCACGGACACCGGGGAGCTGTTTTTT
length: 11; size: few; V: TRBV20-1; J: TRBJ2-7; D: -; CDR3: CSARLVYEQYF; DNA: TGCAGTGCTAGACTCGTCTACGAGCAGTACTTC
length: 16; size: -; V: TRBV20-1; J: TRBJ2-1; D: -; CDR3: CSARGVSGDQSNEQFF; DNA: TGCAGTGCTAGGGGGGTTTCGGGGGACCAATCGAATGAGCAGTTCTTC
length: 16; size: -; V: TRBV5-1; J: TRBJ1-2; D: -; CDR3: CASSFDRQANNYGYTF; DNA: TGCGCCAGCAGCTTTGACCGACAGGCAAATAACTATGGCTACACCTTC
length: 16; size: -; V: TRBV21-1; J: TRBJ1-5; D: -; CDR3: CASSNIGSSGNQPQHF; DNA: TGTGCCAGCAGCAATATTGGGAGTTCAGGCAATCAGCCCCAGCATTTT
length: 18; size: -; V: TRBV27; J: TRBJ2-5; D: TRBD2; CDR3: CASSSRTSGGNTQETQYF; DNA: TGTGCCAGCAGTTCCCGGACTAGCGGGGGGAATACCCAAGAGACCCAGTACTTC
length: 14; size: -; V: TRBV10-3; J: TRBJ1-1; D: TRBD1; CDR3: CATTTGHMNTEAFF; DNA: TGTGCCACGACGACAGGGCACATGAACACTGAAGCTTTCTTT
length: 15; size: -; V: TRBV18; J: TRBJ1-1; D: -; CDR3: CASSPAGTPNTEAFF; DNA: TGTGCCAGCTCACCTGCCGGGACGCCGAACACTGAAGCTTTCTTT
length: 13; size: once; V: TRBV29-1; J: TRBJ2-7; D: -; CDR3: CSVGGVSTYEQYF; DNA: TGCAGCGTTGGAGGGGTGTCAACCTACGAGCAGTACTTC
length: 17; size: -; V: TRBV11-2; J: TRBJ2-3; D: TRBD2; CDR3: CTSSLRGTRHPTDTQYF; DNA: TGTACCAGCAGCTTGCGTGGGACTAGGCATCCCACAGATACGCAGTATTTT
length: 18; size: -; V: TRBV11-1; J: TRBJ2-3; D: TRBD1; CDR3: CASSSKEEPGQTTDTQYF; DNA: TGTGCCAGCAGCTCGAAAGAGGAACCGGGACAGACCACAGATACGCAGTATTTT
length: 17; size: -; V: TRBV29-1; J: TRBJ2-5; D: TRBD1; CDR3: CSVEDSGIRGLGETQYF; DNA: TGCAGCGTTGAAGATAGCGGTATCAGGGGGCTAGGGGAGACCCAGTACTTC
length: 13; size: -; V: TRBV7-2; J: TRBJ1-1; D: -; CDR3: CAISLEGHTEAFF; DNA: TGTGCCATCAGCTTGGAAGGGCACACTGAAGCTTTCTTT
length: 14; size: few; V: TRBV7-2; J: TRBJ2-1; D: -; CDR3: CASSLGIGTYEQFF; DNA: TGTGCCAGCAGCCTTGGGATTGGAACCTACGAGCAGTTCTTC
length: 15; size: -; V: TRBV28; J: TRBJ2-2; D: -; CDR3: CASSPARESTGELFF; DNA: TGTGCCAGCAGTCCGGCCCGGGAGTCCACCGGGGAGCTGTTTTTT
length: 18; size: -; V: TRBV7-8; J: TRBJ2-3; D: -; CDR3: CASSFSMGGGRPTETQYF; DNA: TGTGCCAGCAGCTTTTCCATGGGGGGCGGGCGACCCACAGAGACGCAGTATTTT
length: 17; size: -; V: TRBV20-1; J: TRBJ1-5; D: -; CDR3: CSARVRRVGSGNQPQHF; DNA: TGCAGTGCTAGGGTGCGCAGGGTAGGAAGTGGCAATCAGCCCCAGCATTTT
length: 14; size: -; V: TRBV2; J: TRBJ2-1; D: -; CDR3: CASSRIIDSNEQFF; DNA: TGTGCCAGCAGTAGGATCATTGACAGCAATGAGCAGTTCTTC
length: 14; size: once; V: TRBV11-2; J: TRBJ2-2; D: -; CDR3: CASSPPFFPGELFF; DNA: TGTGCCAGCAGCCCGCCTTTTTTCCCCGGGGAGCTGTTTTTT
length: 14; size: -; V: TRBV6-1; J: TRBJ2-7; D: -; CDR3: CASRSLTSSYEQYF; DNA: TGTGCCAGCAGGTCGCTGACTAGCTCCTACGAGCAGTACTTC
length: 14; size: few; V: TRBV20-1; J: TRBJ2-7; D: -; CDR3: CSARDQGGSYEQYF; DNA: TGCAGTGCCAGGGATCAGGGAGGCTCCTACGAGCAGTACTTC
length: 13; size: -; V: TRBV20-1; J: TRBJ1-1; D: TRBD1; CDR3: CSVPGGANTEAFF; DNA: TGCAGTGTTCCAGGGGGCGCAAACACTGAAGCTTTCTTT
length: 15; size: -; V: TRBV20-1; J: TRBJ1-1; D: TRBD1; CDR3: CSARDNTGTGTEAFF; DNA: TGCAGTGCTAGAGATAATACAGGGACAGGCACTGAAGCTTTCTTT
length: 15; size: -; V: TRBV27; J: TRBJ2-7; D: TRBD2; CDR3: CASRVSGVSSYEQYF; DNA: TGTGCCAGCAGGGTTAGCGGGGTAAGCTCCTACGAGCAGTACTTC
length: 14; size: -; V: TRBV27; J: TRBJ2-7; D: -; CDR3: CASSLGHLDYEQYF; DNA: TGTGCCAGCAGTTTAGGTCACCTGGACTACGAGCAGTACTTC
length: 15; size: -; V: TRBV20-1; J: TRBJ2-1; D: -; CDR3: CSAPGSDYSYNEQFF; DNA: TGCAGTGCACCGGGCAGCGACTACTCCTACAATGAGCAGTTCTTC
length: 13; size: -; V: TRBV19; J: TRBJ1-2; D: TRBD1; CDR3: CASSGTAGYGYTF; DNA: TGTGCCAGTAGTGGGACAGCTGGCTATGGCTACACCTTC
length: 13; size: -; V: TRBV14; J: TRBJ1-1; D: -; CDR3: CASSQEGMSEAFF; DNA: TGTGCCAGCAGCCAAGAGGGGATGTCCGAAGCTTTCTTT
length: 14; size: -; V: TRBV24-1; J: TRBJ2-1; D: -; CDR3: CATSDRRDGNEQFF; DNA: TGTGCCACCAGTGATCGGAGGGACGGGAATGAGCAGTTCTTC
length: 16; size: few; V: TRBV29-1; J: TRBJ2-1; D: TRBD1; CDR3: CSVGFVKGDRGNEQFF; DNA: TGCAGCGTTGGGTTCGTTAAGGGGGACAGGGGGAATGAGCAGTTCTTC
length: 12; size: -; V: TRBV27; J: TRBJ2-1; D: -; CDR3: CASSSPRNEQFF; DNA: TGTGCCAGCAGTTCTCCACGCAATGAGCAGTTCTTC
length: 13; size: -; V: TRBV20-1; J: TRBJ1-1; D: -; CDR3: CSASPTVNTEAFF; DNA: TGCAGTGCTAGTCCGACAGTCAACACTGAAGCTTTCTTT
length: 12; size: -; V: TRBV6-5; J: TRBJ2-2; D: -; CDR3: CASSSRRGELFF; DNA: TGTGCCAGCAGTTCGCGGCGAGGGGAGCTGTTTTTT
length: 14; size: -; V: TRBV2; J: TRBJ2-7; D: -; CDR3: CASSSLEGNSEQYF; DNA: TGTGCCAGCAGTTCCCTAGAGGGGAACTCCGAGCAGTACTTC
length: 16; size: -; V: TRBV12-3/TRBV12-4; J: TRBJ1-1; D: -; CDR3: CASRPHPGRTNTEAFF; DNA: TGTGCCAGCAGGCCGCACCCGGGACGGACGAACACTGAAGCTTTCTTT